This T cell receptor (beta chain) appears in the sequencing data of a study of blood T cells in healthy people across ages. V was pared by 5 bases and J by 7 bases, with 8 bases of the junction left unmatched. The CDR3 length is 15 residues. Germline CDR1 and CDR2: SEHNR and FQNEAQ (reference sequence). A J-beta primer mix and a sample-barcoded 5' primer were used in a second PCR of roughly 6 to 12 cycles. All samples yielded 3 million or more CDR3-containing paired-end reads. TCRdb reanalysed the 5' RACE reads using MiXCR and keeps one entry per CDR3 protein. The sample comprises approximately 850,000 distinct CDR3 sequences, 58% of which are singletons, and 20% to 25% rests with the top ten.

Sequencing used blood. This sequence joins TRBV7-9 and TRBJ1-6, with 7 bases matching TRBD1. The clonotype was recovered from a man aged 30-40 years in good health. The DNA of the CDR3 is TGTGCCAGCAGCCCGACGACAGGGTTAAATTCACCCCTCCACTTT. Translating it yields CASSPTTGLNSPLHF.